Listed here are 2 T cell receptor beta chains from one sample, sequenced in a study of blood T cell repertoires in COVID-19 (dated by TCRdb to the early 2020s). Library method: the immunoSEQ multiplex PCR assay. Sourced from immuneACCESS, this table was stored by TCRdb with only in-frame sequences that have V and J called. A share of the clones is absent; for the studies checked, an unresolved V gene accounts for under half, and the remainder has no known explanation. The sample contains more than 35,000 clones, approximately 80% of them found a single time. The ten largest clones add up to roughly 45% of the sample. Sequenced input: peripheral blood. The receptors stem from a woman over 75 with acute or convalescent COVID-19.

J is TRBJ2-5 and V is TRBV7-3; 7 bases match TRBD1. The CDR3 extends over 13 amino acids. J gave up 4 bases and V 5 bases, and 4 bases lay outside the gene matches. Germline-derived CDR1 and CDR2 are SGHTA and FQGTGA. The CDR3 DNA sequence: TGTGCCAGCAGCGCGACAGGGTTAGAGACCCAGTACTTC. Translation gives CASSATGLETQYF.

V and J are TRBV7-2 and TRBJ2-1, with 8 bases aligning to TRBD2. Looked up from germline, CDR1 is SGHTA and CDR2 is FQGNSA. The trim removed 3 bases at V and 7 bases at J, leaving 8 bases unmatched. There are 15 residues in the CDR3. This CDR3 is CASSFPPSGGNEQFF. CDR3 DNA sequence: TGTGCCAGCAGCTTTCCCCCGAGCGGGGGTAATGAGCAGTTCTTC. The variable domain in full, completed from reference TRBV7-2 and TRBJ2-1, reads GAGVSQSPSNKVTEKGKDVELRCDPISGHTALYWYRQSLGQGLEFLIYFQGNSAPDKSGLPSDRFSAERTGGSVSTLTIQRTQQEDSAVYLCASSFPPSGGNEQFFGPGTRLTVL.